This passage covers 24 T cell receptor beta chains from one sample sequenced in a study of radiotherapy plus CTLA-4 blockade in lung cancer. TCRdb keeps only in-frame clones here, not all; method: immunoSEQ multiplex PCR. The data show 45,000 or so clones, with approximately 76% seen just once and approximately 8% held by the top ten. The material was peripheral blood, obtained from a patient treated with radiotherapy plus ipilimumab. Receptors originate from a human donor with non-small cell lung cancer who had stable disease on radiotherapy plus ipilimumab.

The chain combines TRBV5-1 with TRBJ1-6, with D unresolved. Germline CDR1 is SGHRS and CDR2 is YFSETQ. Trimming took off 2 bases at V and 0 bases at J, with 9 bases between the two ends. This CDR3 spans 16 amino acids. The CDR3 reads CASSLQASSYNSPLHF. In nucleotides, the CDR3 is TGCGCCAGCAGCTTACAAGCGAGCTCCTATAATTCACCCCTCCACTTT.

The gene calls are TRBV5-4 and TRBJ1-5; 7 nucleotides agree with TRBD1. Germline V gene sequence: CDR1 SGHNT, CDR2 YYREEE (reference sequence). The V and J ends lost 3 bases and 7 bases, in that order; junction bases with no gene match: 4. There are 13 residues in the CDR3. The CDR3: CASSSQGGQPQHF. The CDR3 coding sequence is TGTGCCAGCAGCTCCCAGGGGGGGCAGCCCCAGCATTTT.

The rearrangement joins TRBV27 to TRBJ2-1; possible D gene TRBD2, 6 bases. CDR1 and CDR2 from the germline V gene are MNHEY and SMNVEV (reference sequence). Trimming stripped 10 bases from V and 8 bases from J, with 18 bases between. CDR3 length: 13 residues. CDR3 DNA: TGTGCCACAAAAGGACCAGAGCGGGATGAGCAGTTCTTC. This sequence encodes CATKGPERDEQFF.

The CDR3 DNA sequence: TGTGCCAGCAGGGACAGGTTCTGGATGGGGGAGGTTTTCTTT. This gives the protein CASRDRFWMGEVFF. V is TRBV2 and J is TRBJ1-1; 7 bases are shared with TRBD1. This CDR3 spans 14 amino acids. V dropped 6 bases and J dropped 13; count of bases not matched to a gene: 17. CDR1 and CDR2 from the germline V gene are SNHLY and FYNNEI.

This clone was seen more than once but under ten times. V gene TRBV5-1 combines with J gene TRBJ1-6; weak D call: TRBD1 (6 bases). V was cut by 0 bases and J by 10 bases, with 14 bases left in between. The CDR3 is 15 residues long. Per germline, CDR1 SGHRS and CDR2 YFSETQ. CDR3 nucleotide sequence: TGCGCCAGCAGCTTGGAGACGGGGGCGGGATCACCCCTCCACTTT. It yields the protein CASSLETGAGSPLHF. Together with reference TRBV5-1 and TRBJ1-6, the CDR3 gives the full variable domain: KAGVTQTPRYLIKTRGQQVTLSCSPISGHRSVSWYQQTPGQGLQFLFEYFSETQRNKGNFPGRFSGRQFSNSRSEMNVSTLELGDSALYLCASSLETGAGSPLHFGNGTRLTVT.

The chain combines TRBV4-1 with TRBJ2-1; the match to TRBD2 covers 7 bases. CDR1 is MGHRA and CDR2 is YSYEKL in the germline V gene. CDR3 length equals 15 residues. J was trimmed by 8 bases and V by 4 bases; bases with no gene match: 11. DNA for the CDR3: TGCGCCAGCAGCCCATGGGGGGGGAGGGTGGATGAGCAGTTCTTC. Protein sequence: CASSPWGGRVDEQFF.

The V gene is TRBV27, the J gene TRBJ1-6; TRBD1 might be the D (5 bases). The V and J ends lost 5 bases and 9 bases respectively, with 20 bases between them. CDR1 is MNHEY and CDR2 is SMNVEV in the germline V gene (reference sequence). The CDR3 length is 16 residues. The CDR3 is CASSPHTGVGVSPLHF. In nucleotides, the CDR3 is TGTGCCAGCAGTCCACATACGGGGGTCGGGGTTTCACCCCTCCACTTT.

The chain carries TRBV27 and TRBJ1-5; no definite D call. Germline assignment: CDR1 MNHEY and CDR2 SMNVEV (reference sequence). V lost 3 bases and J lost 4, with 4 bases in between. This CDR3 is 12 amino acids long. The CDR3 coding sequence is TGTGCCAGCAGTTTCAGAAATCAGCCCCAGCATTTT. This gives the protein CASSFRNQPQHF.

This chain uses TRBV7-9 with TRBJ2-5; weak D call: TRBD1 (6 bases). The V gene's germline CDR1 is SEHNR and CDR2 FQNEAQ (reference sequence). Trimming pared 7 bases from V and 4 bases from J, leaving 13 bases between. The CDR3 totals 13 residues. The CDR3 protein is CASTDRMGETQYF. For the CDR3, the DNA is TGTGCCAGCACCGACAGGATGGGAGAGACCCAGTACTTC.

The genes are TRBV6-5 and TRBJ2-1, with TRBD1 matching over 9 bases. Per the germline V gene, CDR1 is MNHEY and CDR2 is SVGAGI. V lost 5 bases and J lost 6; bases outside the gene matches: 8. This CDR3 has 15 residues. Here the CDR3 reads CASSPTQGASNEQFF. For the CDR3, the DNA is TGTGCCAGCAGTCCTACACAGGGGGCCTCCAATGAGCAGTTCTTC.

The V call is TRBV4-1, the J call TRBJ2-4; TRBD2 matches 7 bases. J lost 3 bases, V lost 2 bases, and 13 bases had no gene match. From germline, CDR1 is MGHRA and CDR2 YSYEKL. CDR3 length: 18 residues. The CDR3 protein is CASSQSPWRGSRKNIQYF. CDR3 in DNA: TGCGCCAGCAGCCAATCCCCTTGGCGGGGGTCACGCAAAAACATTCAGTACTTC.

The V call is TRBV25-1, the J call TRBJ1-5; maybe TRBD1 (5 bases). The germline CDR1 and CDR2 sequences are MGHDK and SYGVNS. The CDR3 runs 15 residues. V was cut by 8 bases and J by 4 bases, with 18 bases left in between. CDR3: CASSPTDMPNQPQHF. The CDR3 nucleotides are TGTGCCAGCTCCCCGACAGATATGCCTAATCAGCCCCAGCATTTT.

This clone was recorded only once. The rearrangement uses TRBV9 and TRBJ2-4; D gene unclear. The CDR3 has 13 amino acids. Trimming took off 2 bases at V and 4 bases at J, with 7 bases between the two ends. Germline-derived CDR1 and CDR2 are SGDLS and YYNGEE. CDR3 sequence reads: CASSVDGKNIQYF. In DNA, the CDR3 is TGTGCCAGCAGCGTGGACGGAAAAAACATTCAGTACTTC.

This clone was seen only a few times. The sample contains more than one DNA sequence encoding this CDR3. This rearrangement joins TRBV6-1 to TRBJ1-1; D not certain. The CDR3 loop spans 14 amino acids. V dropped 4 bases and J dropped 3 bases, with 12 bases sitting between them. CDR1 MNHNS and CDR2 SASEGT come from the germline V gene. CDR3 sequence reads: CASSGETVYTEAFF. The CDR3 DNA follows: TGTGCCAGCAGTGGGGAAACAGTTTACACTGAAGCTTTCTTT.

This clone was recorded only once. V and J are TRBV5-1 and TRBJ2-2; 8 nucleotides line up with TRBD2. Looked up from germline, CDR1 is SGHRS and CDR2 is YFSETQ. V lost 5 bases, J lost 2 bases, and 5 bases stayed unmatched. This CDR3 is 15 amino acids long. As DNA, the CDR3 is TGCGCCAGCAGTCATACTAGCGGCAACACCGGGGAGCTGTTTTTT. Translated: CASSHTSGNTGELFF.

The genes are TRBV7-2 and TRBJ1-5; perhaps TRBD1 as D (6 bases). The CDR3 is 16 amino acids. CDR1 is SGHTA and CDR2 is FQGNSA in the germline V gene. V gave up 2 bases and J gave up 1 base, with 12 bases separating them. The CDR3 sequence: CASSLSQGRSNQPQHF. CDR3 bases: TGTGCCAGCAGCTTATCCCAGGGGAGAAGCAATCAGCCCCAGCATTTT.

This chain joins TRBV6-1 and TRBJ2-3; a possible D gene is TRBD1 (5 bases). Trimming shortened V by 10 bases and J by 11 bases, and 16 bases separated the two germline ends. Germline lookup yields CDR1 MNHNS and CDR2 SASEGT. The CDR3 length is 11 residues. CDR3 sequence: CATEGFQGQYF. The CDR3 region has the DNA TGTGCCACCGAAGGTTTCCAGGGGCAGTATTTT.

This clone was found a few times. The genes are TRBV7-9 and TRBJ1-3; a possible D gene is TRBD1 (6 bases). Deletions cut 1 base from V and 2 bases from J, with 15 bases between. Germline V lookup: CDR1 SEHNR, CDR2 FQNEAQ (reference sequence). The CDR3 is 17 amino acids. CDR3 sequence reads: CASSLGDSGVTGNTIYF. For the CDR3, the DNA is TGTGCCAGCAGCTTAGGAGATTCAGGGGTTACTGGAAACACCATATATTTT.

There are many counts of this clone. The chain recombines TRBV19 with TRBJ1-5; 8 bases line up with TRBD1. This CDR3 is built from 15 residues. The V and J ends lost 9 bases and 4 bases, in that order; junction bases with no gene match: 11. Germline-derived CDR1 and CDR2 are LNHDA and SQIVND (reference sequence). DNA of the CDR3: TGTGCCAGCCAACACAGGGGGGGGCAGAATCAGCCCCAGCATTTT. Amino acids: CASQHRGGQNQPQHF.

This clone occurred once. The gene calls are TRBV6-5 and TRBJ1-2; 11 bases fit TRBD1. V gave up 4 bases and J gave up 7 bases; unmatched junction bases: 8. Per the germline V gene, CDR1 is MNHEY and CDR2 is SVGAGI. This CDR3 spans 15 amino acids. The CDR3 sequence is CASSSPGQGDVGYTF. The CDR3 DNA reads TGTGCCAGCAGTTCCCCGGGACAGGGGGACGTTGGCTACACCTTC.

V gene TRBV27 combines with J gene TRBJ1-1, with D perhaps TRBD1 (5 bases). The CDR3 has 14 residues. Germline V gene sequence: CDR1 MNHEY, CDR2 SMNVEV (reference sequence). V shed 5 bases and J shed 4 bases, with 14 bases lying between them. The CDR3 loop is CASSRGSVGTEAFF. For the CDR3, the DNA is TGTGCCAGCAGTCGGGGGAGTGTGGGCACTGAAGCTTTCTTT.

CDR3 nucleotide sequence: TGTGCCAGCAGCCCCACCCTAGACAGGGCAGGTGAAAAACTGTTTTTT. This sequence encodes CASSPTLDRAGEKLFF. The V gene is TRBV28, the J gene TRBJ1-4, with 7 bases aligning to TRBD1. The J segment lost 7 bases and the V segment lost 6 bases, leaving 14 bases of the junction unmatched. CDR3 length: 16 residues. The germline V gene has CDR1 MDHEN and CDR2 SYDVKM. Combining the CDR3 with reference TRBV28 and TRBJ1-4 gives the whole variable domain DVKVTQSSRYLVKRTGEKVFLECVQDMDHENMFWYRQDPGLGLRLIYFSYDVKMKEKGDIPEGYSVSREKKERFSLILESASTNQTSMYLCASSPTLDRAGEKLFFGSGTQLSVL.

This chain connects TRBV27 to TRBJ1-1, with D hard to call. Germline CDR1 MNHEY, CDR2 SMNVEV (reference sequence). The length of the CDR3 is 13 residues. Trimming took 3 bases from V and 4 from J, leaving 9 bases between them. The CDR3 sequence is CASSFREATEAFF. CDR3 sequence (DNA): TGTGCCAGCAGTTTTAGGGAGGCCACTGAAGCTTTCTTT.

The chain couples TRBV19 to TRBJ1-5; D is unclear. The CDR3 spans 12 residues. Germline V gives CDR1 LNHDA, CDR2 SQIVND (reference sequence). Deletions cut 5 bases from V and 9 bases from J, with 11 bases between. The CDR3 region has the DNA TGTGCCAGTAGTTTCGACTCGAGGCCCCAGCATTTT. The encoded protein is CASSFDSRPQHF.